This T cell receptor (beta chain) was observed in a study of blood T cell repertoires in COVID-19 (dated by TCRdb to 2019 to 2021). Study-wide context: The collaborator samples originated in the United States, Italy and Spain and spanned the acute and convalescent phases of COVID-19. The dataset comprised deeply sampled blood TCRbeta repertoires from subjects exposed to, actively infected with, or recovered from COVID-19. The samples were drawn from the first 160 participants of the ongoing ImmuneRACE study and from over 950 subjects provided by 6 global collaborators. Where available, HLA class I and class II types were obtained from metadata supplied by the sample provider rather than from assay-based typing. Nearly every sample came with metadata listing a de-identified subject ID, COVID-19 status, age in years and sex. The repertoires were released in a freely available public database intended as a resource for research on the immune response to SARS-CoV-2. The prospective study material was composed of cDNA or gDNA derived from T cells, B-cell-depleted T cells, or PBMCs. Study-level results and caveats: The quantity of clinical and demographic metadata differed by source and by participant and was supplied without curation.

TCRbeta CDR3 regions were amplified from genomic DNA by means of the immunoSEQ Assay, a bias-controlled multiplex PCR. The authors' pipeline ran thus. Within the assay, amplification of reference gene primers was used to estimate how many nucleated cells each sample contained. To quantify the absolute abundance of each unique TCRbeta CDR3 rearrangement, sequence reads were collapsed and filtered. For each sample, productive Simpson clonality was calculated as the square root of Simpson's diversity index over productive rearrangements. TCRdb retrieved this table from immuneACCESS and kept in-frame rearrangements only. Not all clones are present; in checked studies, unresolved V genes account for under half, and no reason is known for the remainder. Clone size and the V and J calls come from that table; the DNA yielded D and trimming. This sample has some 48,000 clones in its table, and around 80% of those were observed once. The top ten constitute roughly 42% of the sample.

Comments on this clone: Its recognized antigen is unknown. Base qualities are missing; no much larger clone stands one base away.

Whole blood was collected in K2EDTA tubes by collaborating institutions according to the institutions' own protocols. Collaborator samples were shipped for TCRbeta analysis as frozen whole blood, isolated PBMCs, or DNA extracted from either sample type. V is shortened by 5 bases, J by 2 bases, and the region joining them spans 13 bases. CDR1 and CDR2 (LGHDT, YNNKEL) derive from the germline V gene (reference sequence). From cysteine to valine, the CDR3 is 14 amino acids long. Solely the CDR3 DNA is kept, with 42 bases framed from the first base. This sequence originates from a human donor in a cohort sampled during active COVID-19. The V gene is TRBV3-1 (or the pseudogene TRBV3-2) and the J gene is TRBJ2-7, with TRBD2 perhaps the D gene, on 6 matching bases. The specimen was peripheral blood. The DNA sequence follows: TGTGCCAGCAGCAGGACTATTGAACCCTACGAGCAGTACGTC. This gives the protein CASSRTIEPYEQYV.